This T cell receptor (beta chain) was retrieved from a study of T cell repertoires in aging, cancer and after chemotherapy. On the study more broadly: Clear clonal overlap appeared across healthy donor samples taken over several months to years.

A mixed TRB-A/B primer pool amplified rearranged TRB by multiplex touch-down PCR. TCRdb reprocessed the multiplex PCR reads via MiXCR and lists one record per CDR3 protein. The table lists about 2,200 distinct CDR3 sequences, over 25% of them singletons. Peripheral blood genomic DNA, not sorted cells or RNA, was the template. General study results and limits: These repertoire data do not allow conclusions about immunological memory after chemotherapy. Loss of evenness, beyond lost richness, contributed to age-related TCR diversity decline in cancer patients. Across the chemotherapy interval, each cancer cohort showed higher median generation probability, suggesting thymic rebound.

This clonotype is labeled as large. Its antigen is unknown. This receptor was identified in a human donor in good health. Sequenced material: blood.

Here the CDR3 reads CSVNLGQGTDTQYF. In DNA form, the CDR3 reads TGCAGCGTTAATCTTGGGCAGGGCACAGATACGCAGTATTTT. V and J are TRBV29-1 and TRBJ2-3; D gene ambiguous. Germline V gene lookup returns CDR1 SQVTM and CDR2 ANQGSEA. V was shortened by 5 bases and J by 1 base, with 13 bases between the two germline ends. The CDR3 is 14 amino acids.